These 11 T cell receptor beta chains were all obtained from the same sample, sequenced in a study of blood T cell repertoires in COVID-19. The data were produced by immunoSEQ multiplex PCR, yet TCRdb's version contains in-frame clones alone and is incomplete. The table lists hundreds of thousands of clones, about 89% of them singletons. What was sequenced was PBMCs or T cells enriched from blood (not recorded which). These receptors were obtained from a man aged 40-55 years in a cohort exposed to, infected with or recovered from COVID-19 (not recorded which).

The chain carries TRBV10-1 and TRBJ2-3; D gene unclear. Germline V gives CDR1 WNHNN, CDR2 SYGVQD (reference sequence). The V and J ends lost 2 bases and 0 bases respectively, with 12 bases between them. The CDR3 totals 16 residues. The CDR3 loop is CASSEALHSSTDTQYF. CDR3 DNA sequence: TGCGCCAGCAGTGAGGCGCTGCATAGTAGCACAGATACGCAGTATTTT.

The chain joins TRBV2 to TRBJ2-1; D not resolved. The CDR3 covers 13 residues. V lost 3 bases, J lost 4 bases, and 7 bases lay in between. CDR1 is SNHLY and CDR2 is FYNNEI in the germline V gene. The CDR3 region is CASSEPYYNEQFF. The CDR3 region has the DNA TGTGCCAGCAGTGAGCCCTATTACAATGAGCAGTTCTTC.

This chain uses TRBV3-1 (or the pseudogene TRBV3-2) with TRBJ1-5; 8 bases align to TRBD1. The germline V gene encodes CDR1 LGHDT and CDR2 YNNKEL (reference sequence). V lost 3 bases to trimming and J lost 9 bases; unmatched junction nucleotides: 10. The length of the CDR3 is 15 residues. The CDR3 DNA is TGTGCCAGCAGCCAGTCCAGGGGGCCGGGTCGGCCCCAGCATTTT. It encodes CASSQSRGPGRPQHF.

J is TRBJ1-2 and V is TRBV18; D may be TRBD1 (5 bases). The CDR3 totals 14 residues. The V end lost 2 bases, the J end lost 4 bases, and 11 bases lay between the germline ends. CDR1 and CDR2 (germline): KGHSH, LQKENI. The CDR3 loop reads CASSPGEGLYGYTF. CDR3 coding DNA: TGTGCCAGCTCACCAGGGGAGGGACTCTATGGCTACACCTTC.

The J gene is TRBJ2-7, the V gene TRBV30, with 8 bases lining up with TRBD1. The CDR3 extends over 14 amino acids. Unmatched junction bases numbered 5, after V lost 2 bases and J lost 2 bases. CDR1 is GTSNPN and CDR2 is SVGIG in the germline V gene (reference sequence). This CDR3 is CAWSPGTGPYEQYF. For the CDR3, the DNA is TGTGCCTGGAGTCCCGGGACAGGACCCTACGAGCAGTACTTC.

V and J are TRBV7-2 and TRBJ1-1; D gene unclear. The germline CDR1 and CDR2 sequences are SGHTA and FQGNSA. The ends were cut back, 8 bases at V and 5 bases at J, with 12 bases in the middle. The CDR3 consists of 12 residues. CDR3 loop: CASESSSTEAFF. CDR3 in DNA: TGTGCCAGCGAGAGTTCTTCGACTGAAGCTTTCTTT.

Here the CDR3 reads CASSGERGYNEQFF. In DNA, the CDR3 is TGTGCCAGCTCCGGAGAACGGGGCTACAATGAGCAGTTCTTC. The J gene is TRBJ2-1, the V gene TRBV18; a possible D gene is TRBD2 (5 bases). Germline V lookup: CDR1 KGHSH, CDR2 LQKENI. V gave up 6 bases and J gave up 3 bases, with 12 bases separating them. There are 14 residues in the CDR3.

This chain connects TRBV7-2 to TRBJ2-1; 7 bases are shared with TRBD2. The CDR3 is 15 amino acids. The V and J ends lost 2 bases and 4 bases, in that order; junction bases with no gene match: 5. The germline V gene encodes CDR1 SGHTA and CDR2 FQGNSA. CDR3 nucleotides: TGTGCCAGCAGCTTATCGGCTAGCGGATACAATGAGCAGTTCTTC. Encoded protein: CASSLSASGYNEQFF.

The J gene is TRBJ1-6, the V gene TRBV19, with no clear D. The CDR3 loop spans 12 amino acids. V lost 6 bases, J lost 7 bases, and 7 bases lay in between. CDR1 is LNHDA and CDR2 is SQIVND in the germline V gene (reference sequence). In DNA, the CDR3 is TGTGCCAGTAGGACACAGAATTCACCCCTCCACTTT. Encoded protein: CASRTQNSPLHF.

The chain recombines TRBV7-9 with TRBJ1-1, with a weak D call TRBD1 (5 bases). V lost 7 bases, J lost 6 bases, and 18 bases lay in between. The CDR3 length is 14 residues. CDR1 and CDR2 (germline): SEHNR, FQNEAQ (reference sequence). The CDR3 DNA reads as TGTGCCAGCACCCAAGTCGGGGCTAGCGCTGAAGCTTTCTTT. Its translation is CASTQVGASAEAFF.

This chain links TRBV4-1 with TRBJ2-5, with TRBD2 matching 9 bases. V lost 1 base, J lost 4 bases, and 7 bases stayed unmatched. The CDR3 sequence is 16 residues long. Germline CDR1 MGHRA, CDR2 YSYEKL. The DNA for the CDR3 is TGCGCCAGCAGCCAAGGGTCTAGCGGGATGCGAGAGACCCAGTACTTC. This gives the protein CASSQGSSGMRETQYF.